The text below deals with one TCR beta chain. The data were obtained in a study of blood T cell repertoires in COVID-19. Background on the study: In each case, the material was cDNA or gDNA derived from T cells, B-cell-depleted T cells, or PBMCs.

Only in-frame clones appear in the TCRdb table, and some are missing; sequencing was by immunoSEQ multiplex PCR. The sample lists under 250,000 clones, around 83% occurring once. CDR1 and CDR2 from the germline V gene are MNHEY and SVGAGI. V lost 6 bases, J lost 9 bases, and 9 bases lay in between. CDR3 size: 12 residues. The TCR originated in a young woman with acute or convalescent COVID-19. V gene TRBV6-5 combines with J gene TRBJ1-6, with D tentatively TRBD1 (5 bases). Sequenced input: peripheral blood. The CDR3 region has the DNA TGTGCCAGCAGGTCGGGGGTTTCACCCCTCCACTTT. Its protein product is CASRSGVSPLHF.